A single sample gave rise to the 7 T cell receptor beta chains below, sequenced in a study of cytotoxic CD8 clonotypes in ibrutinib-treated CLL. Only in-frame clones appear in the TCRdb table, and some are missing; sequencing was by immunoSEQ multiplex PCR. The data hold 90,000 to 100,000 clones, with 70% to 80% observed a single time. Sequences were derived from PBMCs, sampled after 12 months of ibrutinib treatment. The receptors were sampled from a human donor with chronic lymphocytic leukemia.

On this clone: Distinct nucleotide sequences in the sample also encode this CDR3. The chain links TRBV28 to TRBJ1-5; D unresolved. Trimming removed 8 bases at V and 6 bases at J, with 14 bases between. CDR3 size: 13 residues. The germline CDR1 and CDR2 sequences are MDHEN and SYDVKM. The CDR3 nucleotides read TGTGCCAGCGGACTTGGGTTCGGTCAGCCCCAGCATTTT. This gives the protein CASGLGFGQPQHF.

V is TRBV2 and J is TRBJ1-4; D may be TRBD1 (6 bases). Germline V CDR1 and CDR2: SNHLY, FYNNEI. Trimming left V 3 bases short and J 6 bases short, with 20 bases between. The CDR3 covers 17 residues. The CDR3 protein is CASSDPPDSNPDEKLFF. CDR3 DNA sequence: TGTGCCAGCAGTGACCCCCCGGACAGTAACCCAGATGAAAAACTGTTTTTT.

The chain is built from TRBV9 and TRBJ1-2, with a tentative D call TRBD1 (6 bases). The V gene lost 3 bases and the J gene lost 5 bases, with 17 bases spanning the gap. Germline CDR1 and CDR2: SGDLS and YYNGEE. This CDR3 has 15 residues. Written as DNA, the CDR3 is TGTGCCAGCAGCGGAAATTCTGAGGGGGATTATGGCTACACCTTC. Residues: CASSGNSEGDYGYTF.

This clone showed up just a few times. The CDR3 reads CSASLTDEQFF. Written as DNA, the CDR3 is TGCAGTGCTTCTCTCACGGATGAGCAGTTCTTC. The genes are TRBV20-1 and TRBJ2-1; D is unresolved. Germline V gene sequence: CDR1 DFQATT, CDR2 SNEGSKA (reference sequence). The CDR3 is 11 residues long. V was shortened by 5 bases and J by 8 bases, with 10 bases between the two germline ends.

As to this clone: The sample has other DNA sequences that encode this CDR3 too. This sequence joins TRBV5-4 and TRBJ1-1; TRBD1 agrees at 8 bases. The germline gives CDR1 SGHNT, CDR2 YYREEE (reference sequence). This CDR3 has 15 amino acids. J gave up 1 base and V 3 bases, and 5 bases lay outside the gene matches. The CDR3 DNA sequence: TGTGCCAGCAGCTCAGACAGGGGTCCGAACACTGAAGCTTTCTTT. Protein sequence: CASSSDRGPNTEAFF.

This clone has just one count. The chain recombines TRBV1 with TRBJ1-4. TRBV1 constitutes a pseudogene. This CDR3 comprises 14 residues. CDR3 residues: CTHKSGVTNEKLFF. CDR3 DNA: TGCACCCATAAATCCGGGGTAACTAATGAAAAACTGTTTTTT.

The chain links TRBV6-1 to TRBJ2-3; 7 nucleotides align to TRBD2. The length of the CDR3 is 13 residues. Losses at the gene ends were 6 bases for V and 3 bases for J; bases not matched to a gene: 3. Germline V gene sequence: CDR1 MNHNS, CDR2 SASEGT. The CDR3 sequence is CASSILATDTQYF. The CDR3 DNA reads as TGTGCCAGCAGCATACTAGCGACAGATACGCAGTATTTT.